This T cell receptor (beta chain) was captured by sequencing in a study of T-cell memory formation after mild COVID-19. The overall study: Largely, the TCR clusters proved donor specific.

This CDR3 has 12 amino acids. The germline gives CDR1 SEHNR, CDR2 FQNEAQ (reference sequence). Trimming left V 8 bases short and J 5 bases short, with 12 bases between. With constant-segment primers, 5'RACE yielded cDNA libraries of TCR alpha and TCR beta that carried sample barcodes and UMIs. TCRdb passed the 5' RACE reads through MiXCR, listing each CDR3 protein once. The data show more than 150,000 distinct CDR3 sequences, over 20% seen once. The sequence derives from an adult woman who had mild COVID-19 (a few samples of this study predate the infection). Cell type and time point are not known. Sequencing was performed on PBMCs or a T cell subset sorted from them (not recorded which). V is TRBV7-9 and J is TRBJ2-5, with a tentative D call TRBD2 (6 bases). The CDR3 DNA reads TGTGCCAGCGGAGGGGATACGGAGACCCAGTACTTC. This sequence encodes CASGGDTETQYF.